This T cell receptor (beta chain) stems from a study of CD8 T cells in Susac syndrome. Each multiple sclerosis control was a treatment-naive patient with relapsing-remitting disease that was either stable or active. TEMRA cells were FACS-enriched, and CD8+ and CD4+ T cells were isolated negatively. Random hexamers were used to reverse transcribe an amount of about 0.5 to 1 ug RNA. TCR beta CDR3 was amplified by immunoSEQ covering 54 Vbeta and 13 Jbeta. TCRdb fed the immunoSEQ multiplex PCR reads into MiXCR, producing one record per CDR3 protein. The sample has under 200,000 distinct CDR3 sequences, approximately 95% seen once; the top ten hold about 0.15%. V lost 3 bases to trimming and J lost 4 bases, with 15 bases between them. There are 14 residues in the CDR3. CDR1 is SQVTM and CDR2 is ANQGSEA in the germline V gene.

The chain joins TRBV29-1 to TRBJ2-5; D perhaps matches TRBD2 (6 bases). This receptor was identified in a human donor with multiple sclerosis. The sample comprised CD8+ T cells from PBMCs. CDR3 amino acids: CSVDVIGGPETQYF. The CDR3 nucleotides are TGCAGCGTTGACGTAATCGGGGGACCAGAGACCCAGTACTTC. Combining the CDR3 with reference TRBV29-1 and TRBJ2-5 gives the whole variable domain SAVISQKPSRDICQRGTSLTIQCQVDSQVTMMFWYRQQPGQSLTLIATANQGSEATYESGFVIDKFPISRPNLTFSTLTVSNMSPEDSSIYLCSVDVIGGPETQYFGPGTRLLVL.